Listed here are 19 T cell receptor beta chains from one sample, sequenced in a study of cytomegalovirus exposure and HLA in healthy donors. TCRdb's copy holds only in-frame clones and misses some; the assay was immunoSEQ multiplex PCR. The table has about 190,000 clones, more than 75% seen once; the top ten hold more than 1.4%. The sample comprised PBMCs. The receptors here all came from a woman aged 18 to 35 in good health and CMV-seronegative.

V and J are TRBV5-1 and TRBJ1-1, with D maybe TRBD1 (6 bases). Germline CDR1 reads SGHRS; CDR2 reads YFSETQ. This CDR3 is built from 13 residues. V dropped 4 bases and J dropped 6 bases, with 13 bases sitting between them. In DNA, the CDR3 is TGCGCCAGCAGCGACTCAGGGGTTGCTGAAGCTTTCTTT. It encodes CASSDSGVAEAFF.

This chain links TRBV27 with TRBJ1-1; TRBD1 aligns across 10 bases. The CDR3 is made up of 12 amino acids. The germline gives CDR1 MNHEY, CDR2 SMNVEV (reference sequence). J gave up 11 bases and V 10 bases, and 10 bases lay outside the gene matches. In nucleotides, the CDR3 is TGTGCCACCGCGACAGGGGGCAAATCGGCTTTCTTT. This encodes CATATGGKSAFF.

The V call is TRBV13, the J call TRBJ1-4; 10 positions match TRBD1. The length of the CDR3 is 14 residues. With V trimmed by 5 bases and J by 7 bases, 4 bases remained unmatched. CDR1 is PRHDT, CDR2 FYEKMQ, per germline (reference sequence). The CDR3 coding sequence is TGTGCCAGCAGCGGAGGGACAGGGGTTGAAAAACTGTTTTTT. Its protein product is CASSGGTGVEKLFF.

This clone was observed a single time. The chain has TRBV5-1 and TRBJ1-1, with TRBD1 identical over 9 bases. V lost 8 bases to trimming and J lost 4 bases; unmatched junction nucleotides: 9. The CDR3 covers 14 residues. From germline, CDR1 is SGHRS and CDR2 YFSETQ. The CDR3 here is CASLPGQGGTEAFF. In nucleotides, the CDR3 is TGCGCCAGTTTGCCGGGACAGGGAGGCACTGAAGCTTTCTTT.

V gene TRBV6-5 combines with J gene TRBJ2-7; 7 bases line up with TRBD2. The germline V gene has CDR1 MNHEY and CDR2 SVGAGI. V gave up 7 bases and J gave up 6 bases; unmatched junction bases: 6. The CDR3 extends over 12 amino acids. CDR3: CASTPSGGEQYF. CDR3 sequence (DNA): TGTGCCAGCACCCCCTCGGGGGGCGAGCAGTACTTC.

V usage is TRBV29-1 and J usage is TRBJ2-3; TRBD1 might be the D (5 bases). V shed 7 bases and J shed 5 bases, with 7 bases lying between them. The germline V gene has CDR1 SQVTM and CDR2 ANQGSEA. The CDR3 consists of 10 residues. CDR3: CSGQLDTQYF. The DNA for the CDR3 is TGCAGCGGACAGCTAGATACGCAGTATTTT.

The rearrangement joins TRBV27 to TRBJ1-5, with D unclear. The CDR3 runs to 16 residues. CDR1 is MNHEY, CDR2 SMNVEV, per germline (reference sequence). V lost 0 bases and J 1 base, leaving 10 bases between the germline ends. This chain's CDR3 is CASSLSGPRSNQPQHF. The CDR3 bases are TGTGCCAGCAGTTTATCTGGCCCGAGGAGCAATCAGCCCCAGCATTTT.

The chain joins TRBV5-1 to TRBJ1-1; 9 nucleotides match TRBD1. CDR3 length: 15 amino acids. The V gene end was trimmed by 4 bases and the J gene end by 3 bases; junction bases not matched to a gene: 7. CDR1 SGHRS and CDR2 YFSETQ come from the germline V gene. The CDR3 spells CASSLRTGEYTEAFF. The CDR3 DNA follows: TGCGCCAGCAGCCTCCGGACAGGGGAGTACACTGAAGCTTTCTTT.

The V gene is TRBV30, the J gene TRBJ1-5; TRBD1 agrees at 7 bases. The V segment lost 3 bases and the J segment 3 bases; nucleotides outside the gene matches: 2. Per germline, CDR1 GTSNPN and CDR2 SVGIG (reference sequence). The CDR3 runs to 13 residues. In DNA form, the CDR3 reads TGTGCCTGGAGAGGGACAGTCAATCAGCCCCAGCATTTT. Translation gives CAWRGTVNQPQHF.

This sequence joins TRBV5-6 and TRBJ1-2; a weak D match, TRBD1 (6 bases). The germline gives CDR1 SGHDT, CDR2 YYEEEE. The CDR3 covers 14 residues. V shed 2 bases and J shed 7 bases, with 15 bases lying between them. The CDR3 DNA reads as TGTGCCAGCAGCTTCCAGGGGCCCCAAGGTGGCTACACCTTC. It is translated as CASSFQGPQGGYTF.

In this sample, this clone turned up a few times. The chain joins TRBV4-1 to TRBJ1-5; D ambiguous. The CDR3 has 13 amino acids. Germline V lookup: CDR1 MGHRA, CDR2 YSYEKL. V lost 1 base and J 11 bases, leaving 12 bases between the germline ends. CDR3 protein: CASSQVYTEAQHF. As DNA, the CDR3 is TGCGCCAGCAGCCAAGTTTATACTGAGGCCCAGCATTTT.

The chain employs TRBV5-4 and TRBJ2-1, with 7 bases aligning to TRBD1. CDR1 is SGHNT, CDR2 YYREEE, per germline (reference sequence). The CDR3 runs to 14 residues. V lost 4 bases, J lost 8 bases, and 9 bases stayed unmatched. Written as DNA, the CDR3 is TGTGCCAGCAGCAAAAGACAGGGTATTCATGAGCAGTTCTTC. This codes for CASSKRQGIHEQFF.

J is TRBJ1-2 and V is TRBV19; 8 bases are a match to TRBD1. J was trimmed by 7 bases and V by 11 bases; bases with no gene match: 15. Per germline, CDR1 LNHDA and CDR2 SQIVND (reference sequence). CDR3 length: 14 amino acids. The CDR3, as DNA: TGTGCCTCGGCAGGGGGCGCGGGTGTGGGTGGCTACACCTTC. Protein product: CASAGGAGVGGYTF.

The chain recombines TRBV7-9 with TRBJ1-2; TRBD1 matches 7 bases. The CDR3 spans 15 residues. Trimming at V came to 5 bases and at J to 5 bases, leaving 11 bases not matched to a gene. CDR1 SEHNR and CDR2 FQNEAQ come from the germline V gene (reference sequence). In DNA form, the CDR3 reads TGTGCCAGCAGCCCCGGGGGCAGGGGGAATTATGGCTACACCTTC. Amino acids: CASSPGGRGNYGYTF.

The CDR3 loop is CASSSGGTTNYGYTF. The DNA of the CDR3 is TGTGCCAGCAGTTCTGGGGGGACTACTAACTATGGCTACACCTTC. This chain joins TRBV28 and TRBJ1-2, with D tentatively TRBD1 (5 bases). This CDR3 contains 15 residues. Germline V gene data show CDR1 as MDHEN and CDR2 as SYDVKM. V was pared by 4 bases and J by 0 bases, with 12 bases between.

This chain links TRBV7-2 with TRBJ1-5; tentatively, D is TRBD1 (5 bases). CDR3 length equals 16 residues. Trimming left V 1 base short and J 6 bases short, with 16 bases between. Germline CDR1 and CDR2: SGHTA and FQGNSA. The CDR3 is CASSLGAGKVGQPQHF. In DNA, the CDR3 is TGTGCCAGCAGCTTAGGGGCAGGGAAGGTCGGTCAGCCCCAGCATTTT.

V is TRBV2 and J is TRBJ1-1, with 7 positions matching TRBD1. In germline, CDR1 is SNHLY, CDR2 FYNNEI. Trimming took 6 bases from V and 5 from J; bases not matched to a gene: 9. The CDR3 length is 14 residues. The CDR3: CASRPIQGITEAFF. The CDR3 bases are TGTGCCAGCAGACCGATACAGGGGATAACTGAAGCTTTCTTT.

The chain carries TRBV5-1 and TRBJ2-5; no clear D gene. The germline V and J ends were trimmed by 0 bases and 1 base, with 10 bases remaining between them. This CDR3 is 15 amino acids long. Germline CDR1 and CDR2: SGHRS and YFSETQ. In nucleotides, the CDR3 is TGCGCCAGCAGCTTGGCCGAGGTTTTCCAAGAGACCCAGTACTTC. Translating gives CASSLAEVFQETQYF.

This clone was seen only once. The chain uses TRBV9 and TRBJ1-1, with D unclear. This CDR3 contains 13 residues. Germline CDR1 SGDLS, CDR2 YYNGEE. Trimming took 2 bases from V and 0 from J, leaving 5 bases between them. CDR3 DNA sequence: TGTGCCAGCAGCGTCACAGTGAACACTGAAGCTTTCTTT. Its protein is CASSVTVNTEAFF.